The clone carrying this T cell receptor (beta chain) was observed a few times. Its antigen remains unidentified. This sample stems from a study of identical twins. Study-level results: Whereas memory repertoires showed no such difference, abundant cord blood beta clonotypes carried fewer insertions.

Healthy Caucasians supplied all donations. The CDR3 is 12 residues long. V was shortened by 2 bases and J by 6 bases, with 5 bases between the two germline ends. CDR1 SGHDN and CDR2 FVKESK come from the germline V gene. MiXCR, run by TCRdb on the 5' RACE reads, gives a single entry per CDR3 protein. The table has 1.5 million to 2 million distinct CDR3 sequences, around a third seen once. This sequence originates from a newborn girl in good health. V is TRBV14 and J is TRBJ2-1; D is ambiguous. Sequencing used cord blood. The chain's CDR3 is CASSQSPNEQFF. CDR3 bases: TGTGCCAGCAGCCAAAGCCCCAATGAGCAGTTCTTC.